Listed below are T cell receptor beta chains from one sample, sequenced in a study of T cell responses to AZD1222 COVID-19 vaccine. Only in-frame clones appear in the TCRdb table, and some are missing; sequencing was by immunoSEQ multiplex PCR. The sample has about 140,000 clones; 88% are singletons. The sequencing here drew on peripheral blood, taken on day 0 of AZD1222 vaccination. The receptors here all came from an adult in good health. CDR3s include the opening cysteine and the closing phenylalanine or tryptophan.

V	J	CDR3
TRBV6-5	TRBJ1-5	CASSLVGANQPQHF
TRBV7-2	TRBJ1-1	CASSFGGSYTEAFF
TRBV10-3	TRBJ1-1	CAISESGHRNTEAFF
TRBV28	TRBJ1-2	CASFDRGTGGYTF
TRBV11-3	TRBJ2-1	CASSKGDDNEQFF
TRBV27	TRBJ1-2	CATRGFRDGVGYTF
TRBV3-1/TRBV3-2	TRBJ2-7	CASSPQLDNYEQYF
TRBV6-4	TRBJ2-1	CASSEGLAGSEQFF
TRBV5-6	TRBJ1-2	CASSLGQGDGYTF
TRBV7-2	TRBJ2-7	CASSLGGRSLYEQYF
TRBV21-1	TRBJ2-3	CASSKTGLAGPSSTDTQYF
TRBV11-2	TRBJ2-2	CASSFALSAGELFF
TRBV5-1	TRBJ1-4	CASSLGVGLTNEKLFF
TRBV6-5	TRBJ1-5	CASRIRNSNQPQHF
TRBV12-5	TRBJ2-1	CASGGGSSYNEQFF
TRBV5-4	TRBJ2-5	CASSSTERGHETQYF
TRBV5-4	TRBJ1-4	CASSLQGASTNEKLFF
TRBV7-3	TRBJ2-6	CASSLFGRISGANVLTF
TRBV15	TRBJ2-5	CATSREFPGGQETQYF
TRBV19	TRBJ2-3	CASSISLGTQYF
TRBV5-1	TRBJ2-6	CASTLRSASGANVLTF
TRBV19	TRBJ1-2	CASRGTGAEYGYTF
TRBV29-1	TRBJ2-7	CSVEDRDRAVYEQYF
TRBV12-3/TRBV12-4	TRBJ1-1	CASSYGGNTEAFF
TRBV19	TRBJ2-1	CASSRTSESYNEQFF
TRBV28	TRBJ2-7	CASSLRGARTEQYF
TRBV5-4	TRBJ1-6	CASSSQGNSPLHF
TRBV20-1	TRBJ2-1	CSASSGLATYNEQFF
TRBV7-2	TRBJ1-2	CASSLVPGGLNYGYTF
TRBV2	TRBJ1-5	CASSPTGGVYQPQHF
TRBV7-2	TRBJ2-1	CASSPSLGNEQFF
TRBV6-2/TRBV6-3	TRBJ1-4	CASSYEPIEKLFF
TRBV6-5	TRBJ1-1	CASSLQADTEAFF
TRBV5-4	TRBJ1-6	CASSLGERAPLHF
TRBV6-2/TRBV6-3	TRBJ2-3	CASSYGSGRSDTQYF
TRBV5-3	TRBJ1-5	CARSLVTGVQPQHF
TRBV7-8	TRBJ1-2	CASSPLNYGYTF
TRBV27	TRBJ2-1	CASSSAGGHEQFF
TRBV5-1	TRBJ1-2	CASSLDSTSYGYTF
TRBV27	TRBJ1-1	CASSPMGQGMLGTEAFF
TRBV7-9	TRBJ1-2	CASTARGEGYTF